This TCR beta chain stems from a study of OX40 agonist ivuxolimab in advanced cancers. Background for the entire study: The costimulatory receptor OX40 (CD134) was targeted by ivuxolimab, a fully human IgG2 agonistic monoclonal antibody. Intravenous ivuxolimab was administered to patients every 2 weeks at six dose levels: 0.01, 0.1, 0.3, 1.5, 3 and 10 mg/kg. Among the approximately 50 dose-escalation patients, around 19 had hepatocellular carcinoma, roughly 15 melanoma, 9 renal cell carcinoma and 9 head and neck cancer. In the dose-escalation cohort, more than 75% of patients were male, and the mean age was roughly 60 years, with a range of about 23 to 90. Prior anti-PD-1, anti-PD-L1 or anti-CTLA-4 therapy was permitted, and checkpoint inhibitors had been received by about two fifths of dose-escalation patients. Partial responses occurred in three dose-escalation patients, of whom one had hepatocellular carcinoma and two had cutaneous melanoma. The point of sequencing TCRbeta in the periphery was to test whether ivuxolimab changed TCR sequence diversity and drove clonal T-cell expansion. The paper describes the monotherapy dose-escalation part (N = 52 patients) of the phase I trial of ivuxolimab. Findings and caveats that apply to the study as a whole: Low levels of normalized T-cell clonal expansion were also seen in some patients who did not respond. After ivuxolimab, more expanded clones were found on average in CD8+ T cells than in CD4+ T cells. In the 0.1-3.0 mg/kg groups, partial responders had among the lowest normalized peripheral clonal expansion, particularly in CD8+ T cells. Which antigens the clonally expanded peripheral T cells were specific for was not determined. At doses of 0.1 to 3.0 mg/kg, clonal expansion of both CD4+ and CD8+ blood T cells was observed from baseline to week 6.

To sequence the TCRbeta CDR3 region, genomic DNA was isolated from the sorted cells. The immunoSEQ Assay was used to sequence the TCRbeta CDR3 regions. TCRdb re-hosts the immuneACCESS table, in-frame sequences only. Its copies lack some clones; in the studies checked, an unresolved V gene accounts for under half of them, and the cause for the rest is not known. This sample gives around 79,000 clones in total; almost 90% of them show up just once. The top ten hold less than 0.9% of the sample. The trial excluded patients who had a history of autoimmune disease or were on systemic immunosuppression. Peripheral blood for TCR sequencing was collected from all dose cohorts at baseline, on cycle 4 day 1, and on cycle 7 day 1. The samples were drawn from a first-in-human, open-label, multicenter phase I dose-escalation trial of ivuxolimab. Adults with locally advanced or metastatic melanoma, renal cell carcinoma, hepatocellular carcinoma or head and neck squamous cell carcinoma were enrolled in the trial. Before TCR sequencing, CD4+ and CD8+ T cells were separately sorted from peripheral blood.

This clone was observed a handful of times. This clone's antigen is unknown. Base qualities are not at hand, and no much larger clone is one base apart. CDR1 SGHDT and CDR2 YYEEEE were looked up in the germline V gene. The CDR3, from cysteine to phenylalanine, totals 17 residues. Just the 51-base CDR3 DNA is kept, in frame starting at base 1. The V and J ends are trimmed by 0 bases and 2 bases, leaving 14 bases between them. The sequencing used CD4+ or CD8+ T cells sorted from blood, collected in a trial of the OX40 agonist ivuxolimab. This TCR came from an adult with an advanced solid tumor such as melanoma, head and neck, liver or kidney cancer. The sequence is built from TRBV5-6 and TRBJ2-2; TRBD2 is a possible D gene, resting on 6 matching bases. The CDR3 region has the sequence CASSLVGGTANTGELFF. The nucleotide sequence is given as TGTGCCAGCAGCTTGGTCGGAGGGACCGCTAACACCGGGGAGCTGTTTTTT.